This TCR beta chain appears in the sequencing data of a study of radiotherapy plus CTLA-4 blockade in lung cancer. Study overall: An objective response was seen in around a sixth of patients, and disease control in about 30%. Broader study findings: After treatment with radiotherapy plus ipilimumab, TCR clones that came from the tumor expanded in blood.

About this clone: The target antigen is unknown.

Generated by immunoSEQ multiplex PCR, the TCRdb table keeps only in-frame clones and is missing some. Here the sample spans about 45,000 clones, 63% being singletons. Enrolled patients, whose metastatic non-small-cell lung cancer was chemo-refractory, received focal radiation plus CTLA-4 blockade with ipilimumab. Per the germline V gene, CDR1 is SQVTM and CDR2 is ANQGSEA. This CDR3 region has 14 residues. V shed 3 bases and J shed 4 bases, with 13 bases lying between them. This sequence joins TRBV29-1 and TRBJ2-1; D perhaps matches TRBD2 (5 bases). The receptor was isolated from a human donor with non-small cell lung cancer who had a partial response to radiotherapy plus ipilimumab. This specimen was peripheral blood, taken from a patient treated with radiotherapy plus ipilimumab. The CDR3 sequence: CSVDAKRLYNEQFF. CDR3 coding DNA: TGCAGCGTTGATGCGAAACGACTATACAATGAGCAGTTCTTC.